This section outlines one T cell receptor (beta chain) sequence together with its context. Its cognate antigen has yet to be identified. Base qualities are missing; no much larger clone stands one base away. Genomic DNA was extracted from sorted cells using the Qiagen DNeasy Kit. The immunoSEQ platform was used for deep sequencing of the TCR beta chain. For the original study's pipeline: The immunoSEQ Analyzer software was used to analyze the repertoire data. The table comes from immuneACCESS by way of TCRdb, which keeps in-frame sequences with V and J called. Part of the clones is missing from these tables; in studies checked, under half for an unresolved V gene and the rest for unknown reasons. For V, J and clone size, that table is used; D and trimming come from the DNA. Here the sample has under 20,000 clones; less than 90% occur a single time. The top ten hold around 31% of the sample. The treatment or condition label of this sample denotes: AdE1-LMPpoly-expanded autologous EBV-specific T-cell therapy followed by anti-PD-1 nivolumab.

These data come from a study of EBV T-cell therapy then PD-1 blockade in nasopharyngeal carcinoma (dated by TCRdb to the early 2020s). V and J are truncated by 3 bases and 4 bases respectively, leaving an intervening sequence of 13 bases. For CDR1 and CDR2, the germline V gene lists SGDLS and YYNGEE. The CDR3 sequence holds 14 residues, the cysteine and phenylalanine included. Only the CDR3 DNA is retained, 42 bases long and in frame from the first base. The clonotype was recovered from a middle-aged man with nasopharyngeal carcinoma. The V gene is TRBV9 and the J gene is TRBJ1-2; tentative D gene TRBD1, with 5 bases matching. Sequenced material: CD8+ T cells from blood, taken at roughly day 35 from a patient whose treatment included autologous EBV-specific T cells and nivolumab. The nucleotide sequence reads as follows: TGTGCCAGCAGCGCCGACAGAATCACCTATGGCTACACCTTC. Translated, it reads CASSADRITYGYTF.